The present entry profiles one T cell receptor (beta chain) with its context. What it binds is unknown. The data belong to a study of vaccination and CD4 T cells after COVID-19. Sequencing of DNA taken from cultured CD4+ T cells relied on the Oncomine TCR Beta short-read assay. TCRdb processed the PCR reads anew with MiXCR; each CDR3 protein has one entry. The sample has over 15,000 distinct CDR3 sequences; 73% are singletons. Documented treatment: approximately 9-day PBMC culture with coronavirus spike peptide pools or control peptides (ViraFEST assay). Per the germline V gene, CDR1 is MDHEN and CDR2 is SYDVKM. This CDR3 comprises 11 residues. Trimming stripped 5 bases from V and 7 bases from J, with 8 bases between.

The chain uses TRBV28 and TRBJ1-2; the D is unclear. Sequenced sample: CD4+ T cells from blood, cultured in vitro. This sequence was found in a human donor who had recovered from COVID-19. The CDR3 loop is CASSLQVGYTF. The CDR3 region has the DNA TGTGCCAGCAGTCTGCAGGTTGGCTACACCTTC.